The clone carrying this TCR beta chain was seen a handful of times. CDR3 length: 17 residues. Germline V gene sequence: CDR1 MGHRA, CDR2 YSYEKL. J gave up 3 bases and V 1 base, and 7 bases lay outside the gene matches. Sequencing was performed with immunoSEQ multiplex PCR; in TCRdb, only in-frame clones are kept and a portion is missing. The sample lists 11,000 to 15,000 clones; roughly 32% were seen once. The data originate from a study of graft-versus-host responses after intestinal transplantation. General study findings and limits: After transplant, early declines in HvG clones were associated with peak levels of circulating GvH clones.

Responder cells labeled with CFSE (about 200,000) were co-plated with irradiated stimulator cells labeled with violet dye (about 200,000). The sample in question was alloreactive CD8+ T cells from a mixed lymphocyte reaction culture, obtained before intestinal transplant. As to subset: CFSE-low proliferating T cells sorted from roughly 6-day pre-transplant mixed lymphocyte reaction (GvH or HvG direction). This sequence was found in a human patient who received an intestinal transplant. This chain links TRBV4-1 with TRBJ2-3; 10 positions agree with TRBD2. This CDR3 reads CASSQVASGGFTDTQYF. In nucleotides, the CDR3 is TGCGCCAGCAGCCAAGTGGCTAGCGGGGGATTTACAGATACGCAGTATTTT.